A single sample gave rise to the 29 T cell receptor beta chains below, sequenced in a study of blood T cell repertoires in COVID-19. Only in-frame clones appear in the TCRdb table, and some are missing; sequencing was by immunoSEQ multiplex PCR. The data hold about 190,000 clones, with less than 85% observed a single time. Sequences were obtained from PBMCs or T cells enriched from blood (not recorded which). The source is a woman between 25 and 40 years old who had recovered from COVID-19.

V is TRBV2 and J is TRBJ1-6; 10 bases fit TRBD1. This CDR3 spans 16 amino acids. Looked up from germline, CDR1 is SNHLY and CDR2 is FYNNEI. V trimming: 4 bases; J trimming: 7 bases; junction bases outside the gene matches: 7. The CDR3: CASSGGQGTGNSPLHF. The CDR3 nucleotides are TGTGCCAGCAGTGGGGGACAGGGGACGGGAAATTCACCCCTCCACTTT.

The chain employs TRBV10-3 and TRBJ1-1, with 9 bases aligning to TRBD1. Looked up from germline, CDR1 is ENHRY and CDR2 is SYGVKD. Losses at the gene ends were 11 bases for V and 4 bases for J; bases not matched to a gene: 8. CDR3 length: 13 amino acids. In DNA form, the CDR3 reads TGTGCCGCCATGGGGACAGGGTTCACTGAAGCTTTCTTT. This codes for CAAMGTGFTEAFF.

The chain couples TRBV6-5 to TRBJ1-2; the match to TRBD1 covers 9 bases. Per the germline V gene, CDR1 is MNHEY and CDR2 is SVGAGI. The ends lost 6 bases at V and 8 bases at J; junction bases unmatched: 4. The CDR3 loop spans 12 amino acids. CDR3 loop: CASSRDRAGYTF. CDR3 in DNA: TGTGCCAGCAGCCGGGACAGGGCCGGCTACACCTTC.

This clone was found a few times. Other DNA variants within this sample encode the same CDR3. The chain joins TRBV6-5 to TRBJ1-1, with TRBD1 identical over 9 bases. This CDR3 has 12 amino acids. Trimming removed 6 bases from V and 6 bases from J; junction bases left unmatched: 2. CDR1 and CDR2 from the germline V gene are MNHEY and SVGAGI. The CDR3 DNA reads as TGTGCCAGCAGGCGGACAGGGGCTGAAGCTTTCTTT. Encoded protein: CASRRTGAEAFF.

The V gene is TRBV27, the J gene TRBJ1-6; TRBD1 agrees at 7 bases. CDR3 length: 17 amino acids. The trim removed 2 bases at V and 2 bases at J, leaving 6 bases unmatched. Germline-derived CDR1 and CDR2 are MNHEY and SMNVEV (reference sequence). The CDR3 reads CASSLNQGDTYNSPLHF. CDR3 nucleotides: TGTGCCAGCAGTTTAAATCAGGGGGACACCTATAATTCACCCCTCCACTTT.

Here the CDR3 reads CASSLGEVHGELFF. The CDR3 nucleotides are TGTGCCAGCAGCTTAGGAGAGGTTCACGGGGAGCTGTTTTTT. The chain has TRBV11-3 and TRBJ2-2, with D unresolved. CDR3 length: 14 amino acids. The ends were cut back, 1 base at V and 7 bases at J, with 10 bases in the middle. The germline V gene encodes CDR1 SGHNT and CDR2 YENEEA.

This clone was observed a few times. The CDR3 loop reads CASSLQGLDEKLFF. In DNA, the CDR3 is TGCGCCAGCAGCTTACAGGGTTTGGATGAAAAACTGTTTTTT. The chain has TRBV5-1 and TRBJ1-4, with D perhaps matching TRBD1 (6 bases). The CDR3 consists of 14 residues. V was shortened by 2 bases and J by 6 bases, with 11 bases between the two germline ends. The germline V gene encodes CDR1 SGHRS and CDR2 YFSETQ.

V and J are TRBV10-3 and TRBJ2-1; TRBD1 might be the D (6 bases). In germline, CDR1 is ENHRY, CDR2 SYGVKD. The CDR3 sequence is 13 residues long. The germline V and J ends were trimmed by 6 bases and 5 bases, with 11 bases remaining between them. CDR3 loop: CAISPGQNNEQFF. The CDR3 coding sequence is TGTGCCATCAGCCCCGGACAGAACAATGAGCAGTTCTTC.

The genes are TRBV21-1 and TRBJ1-1; TRBD1 is the table's D call and was not checked against the DNA. TRBV21-1 is tagged as a pseudogene. This CDR3 is 15 amino acids long. CDR3: CASSARTGMNTEAFF. CDR3 DNA sequence: TGTGCCAGCAGCGCTCGGACAGGCATGAACACTGAAGCTTTCTTT.

V gene TRBV28 combines with J gene TRBJ2-7; D perhaps matches TRBD1 (5 bases). Germline V gene sequence: CDR1 MDHEN, CDR2 SYDVKM. This CDR3 has 13 residues. V lost 5 bases to trimming and J lost 3 bases, with 11 bases between them. The DNA of the CDR3 is TGTGCCAGCAGTCAGGGTTCGGGCTACGAGCAGTACTTC. Translating it yields CASSQGSGYEQYF.

The chain couples TRBV4-1 to TRBJ2-7; possible D gene TRBD1, 5 bases. Germline V gene data show CDR1 as MGHRA and CDR2 as YSYEKL. V lost 2 bases, J lost 0 bases, and 11 bases lay in between. The CDR3 consists of 15 residues. The CDR3 region is CASSQLDRSSYEQYF. The DNA of the CDR3 is TGCGCCAGCAGCCAACTTGACAGAAGCTCCTACGAGCAGTACTTC.

The chain recombines TRBV27 with TRBJ1-5; D is undetermined. Germline-derived CDR1 and CDR2 are MNHEY and SMNVEV (reference sequence). Trimming removed 5 bases at V and 4 bases at J, with 12 bases between. The CDR3 contains 14 residues. The CDR3 spells CASSPFLVNQPQHF. In DNA form, the CDR3 reads TGTGCCAGCAGTCCCTTTCTCGTGAATCAGCCCCAGCATTTT.

This clone appeared once. The J gene is TRBJ1-5, the V gene TRBV19; D might be TRBD1 (6 bases). Germline values: CDR1 LNHDA, CDR2 SQIVND (reference sequence). V was shortened by 6 bases and J by 0 bases, with 9 bases between the two germline ends. The CDR3 has 14 residues. The DNA for the CDR3 is TGTGCCAGTAGCCCACAGGGTAGCAATCAGCCCCAGCATTTT. Translation gives CASSPQGSNQPQHF.

The gene calls are TRBV5-1 and TRBJ2-7; 11 bases map to TRBD1. The trim removed 2 bases at V and 7 bases at J, leaving 14 bases unmatched. CDR3 length: 17 residues. The germline gives CDR1 SGHRS, CDR2 YFSETQ. In DNA, the CDR3 is TGCGCCAGCAGCTTCGGGTCCCCAGGACAGGGGGCGGGAGAGCAGTACTTC. Its translation is CASSFGSPGQGAGEQYF.

The chain uses TRBV28 and TRBJ1-5; 7 nucleotides match TRBD1. Germline V gene lookup returns CDR1 MDHEN and CDR2 SYDVKM. The CDR3 is made up of 16 amino acids. The ends lost 5 bases at V and 2 bases at J; junction bases unmatched: 9. The CDR3 spells CASSLPTGRGNQPQHF. The CDR3 coding sequence is TGTGCCAGCAGTCTTCCGACAGGGAGAGGCAATCAGCCCCAGCATTTT.

This sequence joins TRBV6-5 and TRBJ2-2; tentative D call: TRBD1 (6 bases). The CDR3 consists of 15 residues. V shed 6 bases and J shed 2 bases, with 13 bases lying between them. Germline values: CDR1 MNHEY, CDR2 SVGAGI. CDR3 nucleotide sequence: TGTGCCAGCAGGAGATACAGGGAAAACACCGGGGAGCTGTTTTTT. It specifies CASRRYRENTGELFF.

This clone appeared once. The chain uses TRBV7-9 and TRBJ2-2; 9 bases match TRBD1. V lost 5 bases to trimming and J lost 9 bases; unmatched junction nucleotides: 7. Germline V gene sequence: CDR1 SEHNR, CDR2 FQNEAQ (reference sequence). The CDR3 runs to 14 residues. The CDR3 bases are TGTGCCAGCAGCCCCGGACAGGGGCACCGGGAGCTGTTTTTT. This codes for CASSPGQGHRELFF.

This chain connects TRBV28 to TRBJ2-5; 7 bases line up with TRBD1. Germline V gene sequence: CDR1 MDHEN, CDR2 SYDVKM. The CDR3 covers 15 residues. With V trimmed by 6 bases and J by 4 bases, 11 bases remained unmatched. The CDR3 DNA sequence: TGTGCCAGCAGGACCTGGACAGGAGGTGGAGAGACCCAGTACTTC. As protein: CASRTWTGGGETQYF.

This clone was observed a few times. The chain is built from TRBV7-8 and TRBJ2-2; 7 nucleotides line up with TRBD2. J lost 3 bases, V lost 5 bases, and 15 bases had no gene match. CDR1 SGHVS and CDR2 FQNEAQ come from the germline V gene. This CDR3 contains 18 residues. CDR3 protein: CASSPLGGGGRHTGELFF. The CDR3 DNA is TGTGCCAGCAGCCCCCTTGGCGGGGGAGGGCGTCACACCGGGGAGCTGTTTTTT.

In DNA, the CDR3 is TGTGCCAGCAGCCCATCAAGCGGGAGCACAGATACGCAGTATTTT. Its protein is CASSPSSGSTDTQYF. V usage is TRBV6-5 and J usage is TRBJ2-3; perhaps TRBD2 as D (6 bases). The CDR3 runs 15 residues. Germline CDR1 and CDR2: MNHEY and SVGAGI. Trimming stripped 6 bases from V and 0 bases from J, with 13 bases between.

The chain is built from TRBV5-1 and TRBJ2-4; a weak D match, TRBD1 (5 bases). Germline-derived CDR1 and CDR2 are SGHRS and YFSETQ. This CDR3 is 14 amino acids long. The V and J ends lost 0 bases and 9 bases respectively, with 13 bases between them. CDR3 region: CASSLADTQSIQYF. In DNA form, the CDR3 reads TGCGCCAGCAGCTTGGCGGACACCCAGAGCATTCAGTACTTC.

The chain carries TRBV28 and TRBJ1-2; no definite D call. The CDR3 is 14 amino acids. Trimming cost V 7 bases and J 6 bases, with 18 bases left between them. Per germline, CDR1 MDHEN and CDR2 SYDVKM. The DNA for the CDR3 is TGTGCCAGCACCGGACGGCCAACGGGAGATGGCTACACCTTC. Amino acids: CASTGRPTGDGYTF.

V is TRBV12-3 or TRBV12-4 and J is TRBJ2-3; D is undetermined. The V and J ends lost 6 bases and 6 bases respectively, with 13 bases between them. The CDR3 has 13 residues. CDR3 loop: CASRASVMDTQYF. DNA for the CDR3: TGTGCCAGCAGGGCTAGTGTTATGGATACGCAGTATTTT.

The chain recombines TRBV28 with TRBJ2-7; 7 bases map to TRBD2. V lost 10 bases to trimming and J lost 6 bases; unmatched junction nucleotides: 15. This CDR3 comprises 14 residues. Germline V CDR1 and CDR2: MDHEN, SYDVKM. This CDR3 reads CATHTAGANAEQYF. In DNA, the CDR3 is TGTGCCACCCACACGGCGGGAGCTAATGCCGAGCAGTACTTC.

The chain employs TRBV18 and TRBJ2-7, with TRBD1 matching 8 bases. CDR3 length: 13 amino acids. In germline, CDR1 is KGHSH, CDR2 LQKENI. The junction had 6 bases not matched to a gene; V was cut back by 4 bases and J by 7 bases. Here the CDR3 reads CASSRGQGVEQYV. The CDR3 DNA sequence: TGTGCCAGCTCACGAGGACAGGGAGTAGAGCAGTACGTC.

V usage is TRBV10-3 and J usage is TRBJ2-1; maybe TRBD2 (6 bases). The CDR3 is 13 residues long. CDR1 and CDR2 (germline): ENHRY, SYGVKD. V lost 3 bases and J lost 7, with 10 bases in between. The CDR3 is CAISEGTPNEQFF. The CDR3 region has the DNA TGTGCCATCAGTGAAGGGACTCCTAATGAGCAGTTCTTC.

This rearrangement joins TRBV5-6 to TRBJ2-4, with TRBD1 as a possible D gene (5 bases). The germline V gene encodes CDR1 SGHDT and CDR2 YYEEEE. The CDR3 spans 16 residues. V lost 0 bases to trimming and J lost 0 bases, with 10 bases between them. CDR3 sequence: CASSLEMGLAKNIQYF. CDR3 coding DNA: TGTGCCAGCAGCTTGGAGATGGGGCTAGCCAAAAACATTCAGTACTTC.

This clone was detected only once. The chain has TRBV18 and TRBJ1-3, with D perhaps matching TRBD1 (6 bases). In germline, CDR1 is KGHSH, CDR2 LQKENI. The CDR3 sequence is 18 residues long. V was trimmed by 5 bases and J by 2 bases, leaving 22 bases between them. In nucleotides, the CDR3 is TGTGCCAGCTCATCACAACCTCCAACCGGGACAACTGGAAACACCATATATTTT. Its translation: CASSSQPPTGTTGNTIYF.

This clone was recorded a few times. The CDR3 DNA follows: TGTGCCAGCTCACCACAACGACAGGTGAACACTGAAGCTTTCTTT. Encoded protein: CASSPQRQVNTEAFF. The gene calls are TRBV18 and TRBJ1-1; D might be TRBD1 (6 bases). V dropped 1 base and J dropped 0 bases, with 9 bases sitting between them. The CDR3 is made up of 15 amino acids. From germline, CDR1 is KGHSH and CDR2 LQKENI.